The clone carrying this T cell receptor (beta chain) was detected a few times. The method was immunoSEQ multiplex PCR; TCRdb's version includes in-frame clones alone and lacks a portion of them. The sample lists about 360,000 clones, roughly 87% occurring once. The V gene's germline CDR1 is SNHLY and CDR2 FYNNEI. The J segment lost 6 bases and the V segment lost 6 bases, leaving 8 bases of the junction unmatched. CDR3 length: 15 amino acids. The data are from a study of blood T cell repertoires in COVID-19. Study as a whole: Spain, Italy and the United States supplied samples that represented acute and convalescent COVID-19.

This study enrolled people aged roughly 18 to 89 from about two dozen US geographic areas. Participants were placed into cohorts based on the clinical history they reported. The receptor comes from a woman between 40 and 55 years old with acute COVID-19. Sequencing input: PBMCs or T cells enriched from blood (not recorded which). The chain combines TRBV2 with TRBJ1-5; 10 bases fit TRBD1. The CDR3: CASSETGGKGQPQHF. In DNA, the CDR3 is TGTGCCAGCAGCGAGACAGGGGGCAAGGGTCAGCCCCAGCATTTT.